The T cell receptor (beta chain) under discussion was sequenced for a study of identical twins. Study conclusions and caveats: The degree of excess twin sharing was weaker in beta out-of-frame sequences. Excess low generation probability was seen in twin-shared out-of-frame alpha sequences. Cross-sectional statistical analysis, not tracking of the same donors, underpinned the conclusions.

This clonotype turned up a few times. What it binds is unknown. Each CDR3 protein gets one entry after TCRdb re-called the 5' RACE reads with MiXCR. Here the sample spans just under 650,000 distinct CDR3 sequences, about 7.6% being singletons. This sample was also put to use in a study of yellow fever vaccine responses in identical twins. In that study: Convergence reportedly seemed to mark part of the twins' vaccine T cell response, with personalization marking the rest.

The TCR originated in a woman between 18 and 29 years old in good health. Sequenced input: PBMCs.

The chain's CDR3 is CASRPGLSTDTQYF. The CDR3 region has the DNA TGTGCCAGCAGACCGGGACTTTCCACAGATACGCAGTATTTT. The chain combines TRBV27 with TRBJ2-3; D is perhaps TRBD2 (6 bases). This CDR3 spans 14 amino acids. V dropped 6 bases and J dropped 2 bases, with 12 bases sitting between them. CDR1 MNHEY and CDR2 SMNVEV come from the germline V gene (reference sequence).